Each of the 21 T cell receptor beta chains below was sequenced from the same sample in a study of PD-1 blockade in classical Hodgkin lymphoma. Each patient experienced a relapse that followed autologous stem cell transplantation, and brentuximab vedotin exposure varied. The method was immunoSEQ multiplex PCR; TCRdb's version includes in-frame clones alone and lacks a portion of them. The sample records over 10,000 clones, around 87% being singletons. Sequenced here: peripheral blood mononuclear cells (PBMCs), sampled at baseline. These receptors originate from a human donor with classical Hodgkin lymphoma.

V and J are TRBV2 and TRBJ2-7, with D perhaps TRBD1 (5 bases). The V gene lost 3 bases and the J gene lost 3 bases, with 15 bases spanning the gap. The CDR3 has 15 amino acids. Germline values: CDR1 SNHLY, CDR2 FYNNEI. CDR3 region: CASSDGSQGFYEQYF. CDR3 in DNA: TGTGCCAGCAGTGACGGTTCGCAGGGATTCTACGAGCAGTACTTC.

V and J are TRBV19 and TRBJ2-4, with D tentatively TRBD1 or TRBD2 (5 bases each). This CDR3 is built from 13 residues. Trimming removed 7 bases at V and 9 bases at J, with 16 bases between. Germline CDR1 reads LNHDA; CDR2 reads SQIVND (reference sequence). The CDR3 sequence: CASKLRGRGIQYF. The CDR3 DNA reads as TGTGCCAGTAAACTGAGGGGCCGTGGCATTCAGTACTTC.

The rearrangement uses TRBV7-9 and TRBJ1-2; D ambiguous. V was clipped by 3 bases and J by 6 bases, with 14 bases between them. Germline CDR1 is SEHNR and CDR2 is FQNEAQ (reference sequence). The CDR3 length is 14 residues. The CDR3 region has the DNA TGTGCCAGCAGCTTGATGGGCATTCAGAATGGCTACACCTTC. Translated, it gives CASSLMGIQNGYTF.

This clone was observed once. V and J are TRBV19 and TRBJ2-3; D uncertain. Trimming stripped 5 bases from V and 10 bases from J, with 10 bases between. Germline lookup yields CDR1 LNHDA and CDR2 SQIVND (reference sequence). The CDR3 sequence is 11 residues long. The CDR3 is CASSSRRAQYF. Written as DNA, the CDR3 is TGTGCCAGTAGTTCTAGAAGGGCGCAGTATTTT.

The chain carries TRBV7-3 and TRBJ2-3, with 7 bases aligning to TRBD1. The germline CDR1 and CDR2 sequences are SGHTA and FQGTGA. The CDR3 loop spans 18 amino acids. V lost 5 bases, J lost 3 bases, and 17 bases stayed unmatched. This chain's CDR3 is CASSPGPLGGRLTDTQYF. The CDR3 DNA reads TGTGCCAGCAGCCCCGGGCCCCTAGGGGGCAGGTTGACAGATACGCAGTATTTT.

This chain uses TRBV30 with TRBJ1-4, with 9 positions matching TRBD1. V gave up 2 bases and J gave up 7 bases; unmatched junction bases: 8. The CDR3 is 15 amino acids. From germline, CDR1 is GTSNPN and CDR2 SVGIG (reference sequence). Here the CDR3 reads CAWSTPDRGGEKLFF. The CDR3 DNA follows: TGTGCCTGGAGTACCCCCGACAGGGGGGGTGAAAAACTGTTTTTT.

This clone was picked up one time. The chain uses TRBV18 and TRBJ2-7; D gene uncertain. V was cut by 6 bases and J by 7 bases, with 10 bases left in between. Germline V lookup: CDR1 KGHSH, CDR2 LQKENI. This CDR3 region has 11 residues. This CDR3 is CASSPDGEQYF. In nucleotides, the CDR3 is TGTGCCAGCTCCCCGGATGGGGAGCAGTACTTC. The complete variable domain, with remaining parts taken from reference TRBV18 and TRBJ2-7, reads NAGVMQNPRHLVRRRGQEARLRCSPMKGHSHVYWYRQLPEEGLKFMVYLQKENIIDESGMPKERFSAEFPKEGPSILRIQQVVRGDSAAYFCASSPDGEQYFGPGTRLTVT.

The gene calls are TRBV12-5 and TRBJ1-1; 9 bases line up with TRBD1. The CDR3 has 16 residues. With 7 bases clipped from V and 3 bases from J, the junction kept 12 bases outside the gene matches. From germline, CDR1 is LGHNT and CDR2 FRNRAP. The CDR3 DNA sequence: TGTGCTAGTGCAAGGTCCCCGGGACAGGGTTACACTGAAGCTTTCTTT. Protein: CASARSPGQGYTEAFF. Full variable domain (remainder filled in from reference TRBV12-5 and TRBJ1-1): DARVTQTPRHKVTEMGQEVTMRCQPILGHNTVFWYRQTMMQGLELLAYFRNRAPLDDSGMPKDRFSAEMPDATLATLKIQPSEPRDSAVYFCASARSPGQGYTEAFFGQGTRLTVV.

The chain has TRBV2 and TRBJ2-3; D is unclear. Germline CDR1 is SNHLY and CDR2 is FYNNEI. CDR3 length: 15 amino acids. V lost 4 bases and J 2 bases, leaving 13 bases between the germline ends. The CDR3 DNA follows: TGTGCCAGCAGTGGTAATAGCAGAATCACAGATACGCAGTATTTT. As protein: CASSGNSRITDTQYF.

V gene TRBV19 combines with J gene TRBJ2-3, with 7 bases lining up with TRBD1. Per germline, CDR1 LNHDA and CDR2 SQIVND (reference sequence). Trimming took 8 bases from V and 4 from J; bases not matched to a gene: 9. The CDR3 consists of 14 residues. The DNA for the CDR3 is TGTGCCAGTGGTGACAGGGCGCGGGCAGATACGCAGTATTTT. Translation: CASGDRARADTQYF.

The sample holds a few counts of this clone. The chain uses TRBV5-6 and TRBJ1-2; tentative D call: TRBD1 (5 bases). CDR1 is SGHDT, CDR2 YYEEEE, per germline. Between the trimmed V and J ends, which lost 4 bases and 3 bases, there was a span of 10 bases. This CDR3 region has 13 residues. In nucleotides, the CDR3 is TGTGCCAGCAGCGTACAGGACTACTATGGCTACACCTTC. It is translated as CASSVQDYYGYTF.

The CDR3 region is CASSHSRGHTGELFF. CDR3 nucleotides: TGCGCCAGCAGTCATTCCCGGGGTCACACCGGGGAGCTGTTTTTT. The rearrangement joins TRBV23-1 to TRBJ2-2; possibly TRBD2 for D (5 bases). TRBV23-1 is recorded as an ORF, its role being uncertain. This CDR3 contains 15 residues. Trimming left V 3 bases short and J 3 bases short, with 11 bases between.

This chain uses TRBV5-4 with TRBJ1-2, with 10 bases that match TRBD1. The CDR3 is 16 amino acids. V was clipped by 4 bases and J by 3 bases; unmatched bases: 9. Germline V gives CDR1 SGHNT, CDR2 YYREEE (reference sequence). In DNA form, the CDR3 reads TGTGCCAGCAGCAGGGACAGGGGCCGTTATCACTATGGCTACACCTTC. Translation: CASSRDRGRYHYGYTF.

V gene TRBV9 combines with J gene TRBJ2-5; D is possibly TRBD1 or TRBD2 (6 bases each). This CDR3 contains 15 residues. V was cut by 0 bases and J by 5 bases, with 14 bases left in between. Per germline, CDR1 SGDLS and CDR2 YYNGEE. CDR3 sequence reads: CASSVAWGAVETQYF. The CDR3 DNA sequence: TGTGCCAGCAGCGTAGCCTGGGGGGCGGTGGAGACCCAGTACTTC.

V is TRBV2 and J is TRBJ2-3, with D uncertain. CDR3 length: 11 amino acids. The V gene lost 6 bases and the J gene lost 4 bases, with 5 bases spanning the gap. Germline V gene sequence: CDR1 SNHLY, CDR2 FYNNEI. CDR3 DNA: TGTGCCAGCAGCTACGCAGATACGCAGTATTTT. Translated: CASSYADTQYF.

The chain uses TRBV5-5 and TRBJ1-2; D unresolved. V lost 1 base to trimming and J lost 2 bases, with 12 bases between them. Germline lookup yields CDR1 SGHKS and CDR2 YYEKEE (reference sequence). There are 15 residues in the CDR3. CDR3 DNA: TGTGCCAGCAGCTTGCGTCACCTCCAGAACTATGGCTACACCTTC. Translated: CASSLRHLQNYGYTF. Based on the CDR3 plus reference TRBV5-5 and TRBJ1-2, the full variable domain is DAGVTQSPTHLIKTRGQQVTLRCSPISGHKSVSWYQQVLGQGPQFIFQYYEKEERGRGNFPDRFSARQFPNYSSELNVNALLLGDSALYLCASSLRHLQNYGYTFGSGTRLTVV.

The chain employs TRBV5-1 and TRBJ2-5, with TRBD2 as a possible D gene (6 bases). Germline CDR1 SGHRS, CDR2 YFSETQ. The V and J ends lost 6 bases and 0 bases respectively, with 18 bases between them. The CDR3 spans 16 residues. CDR3 region: CASNPGVSPYQETQYF. CDR3 DNA: TGCGCCAGCAACCCGGGAGTCTCACCGTACCAAGAGACCCAGTACTTC.

This chain links TRBV5-4 with TRBJ2-7; no definite D call. The CDR3 has 15 residues. Trimming cost V 0 bases and J 2 bases, with 12 bases left between them. Germline V lookup: CDR1 SGHNT, CDR2 YYREEE (reference sequence). The CDR3 is CASSLAAGEPYEQYF. In nucleotides, the CDR3 is TGTGCCAGCAGCTTGGCGGCAGGAGAACCCTACGAGCAGTACTTC.

V and J are TRBV7-6 and TRBJ2-1; D possibly corresponds to TRBD2 (5 bases). Trimming stripped 3 bases from V and 5 bases from J, with 11 bases between. CDR3 length: 14 residues. Germline V gene data show CDR1 as SGHVS and CDR2 as FNYEAQ. DNA of the CDR3: TGTGCCAGCAGCTTTAGAGGGAGAGACAATGAGCAGTTCTTC. This gives the protein CASSFRGRDNEQFF.

This clone was found once. The chain joins TRBV19 to TRBJ2-7; 9 bases map to TRBD1. The CDR3 has 13 amino acids. V lost 8 bases, J lost 6 bases, and 8 bases stayed unmatched. Germline CDR1 LNHDA, CDR2 SQIVND (reference sequence). CDR3 DNA sequence: TGTGCCAGTCGGCGGACAGGGGATCCCGAGCAGTACTTC. It encodes CASRRTGDPEQYF.

This rearrangement joins TRBV4-1 to TRBJ1-1, with 7 bases matching TRBD1. The CDR3 is 17 amino acids. Trimming took 2 bases from V and 0 from J; bases not matched to a gene: 9. Germline CDR1 and CDR2: MGHRA and YSYEKL. CDR3 sequence reads: CASSQRWGQHMNTEAFF. The CDR3 DNA reads as TGCGCCAGCAGCCAACGGTGGGGACAGCACATGAACACTGAAGCTTTCTTT.